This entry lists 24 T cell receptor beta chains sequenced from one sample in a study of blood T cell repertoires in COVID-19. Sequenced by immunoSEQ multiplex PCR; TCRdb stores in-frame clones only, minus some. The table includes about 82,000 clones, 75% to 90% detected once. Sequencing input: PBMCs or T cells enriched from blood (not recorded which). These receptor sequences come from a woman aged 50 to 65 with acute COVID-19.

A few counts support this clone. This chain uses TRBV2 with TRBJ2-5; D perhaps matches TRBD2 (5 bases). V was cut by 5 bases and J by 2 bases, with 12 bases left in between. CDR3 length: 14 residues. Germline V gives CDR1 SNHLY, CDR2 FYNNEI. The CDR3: CASSWSGTQETQYF. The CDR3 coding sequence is TGTGCCAGCAGTTGGAGCGGAACGCAAGAGACCCAGTACTTC.

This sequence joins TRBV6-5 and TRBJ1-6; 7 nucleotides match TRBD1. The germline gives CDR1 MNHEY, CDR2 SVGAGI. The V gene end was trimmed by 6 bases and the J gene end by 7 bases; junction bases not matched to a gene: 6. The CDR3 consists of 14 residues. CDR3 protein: CASRVRQGNSPLHF. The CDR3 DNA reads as TGTGCCAGCAGAGTTCGACAGGGAAATTCACCCCTCCACTTT.

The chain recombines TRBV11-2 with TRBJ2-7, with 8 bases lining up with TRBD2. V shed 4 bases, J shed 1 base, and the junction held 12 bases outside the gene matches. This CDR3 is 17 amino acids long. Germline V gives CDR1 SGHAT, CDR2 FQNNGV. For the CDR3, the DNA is TGTGCCAGCAGCTCGGCCCGGGGGGGGTCTCTTTCCTACGAGCAGTACTTC. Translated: CASSSARGGSLSYEQYF.

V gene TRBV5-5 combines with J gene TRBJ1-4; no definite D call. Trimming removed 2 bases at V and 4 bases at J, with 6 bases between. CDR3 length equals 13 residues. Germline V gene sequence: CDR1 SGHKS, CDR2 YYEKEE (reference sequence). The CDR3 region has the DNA TGTGCCAGCAGCTTTGACTTTAATGAAAAACTGTTTTTT. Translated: CASSFDFNEKLFF.

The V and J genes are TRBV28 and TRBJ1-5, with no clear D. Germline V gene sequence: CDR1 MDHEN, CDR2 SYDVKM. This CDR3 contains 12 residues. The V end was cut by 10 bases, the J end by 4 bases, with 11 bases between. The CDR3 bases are TGTGCCACCACCCTCCAGAATCAGCCCCAGCATTTT. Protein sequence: CATTLQNQPQHF.

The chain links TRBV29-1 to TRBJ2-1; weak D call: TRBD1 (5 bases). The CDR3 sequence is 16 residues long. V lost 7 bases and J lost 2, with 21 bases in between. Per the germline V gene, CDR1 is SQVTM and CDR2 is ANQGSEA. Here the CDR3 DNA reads TGCAGCGGCAACTCCAGGGTTCCGGAAACCTACAATGAGCAGTTCTTC. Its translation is CSGNSRVPETYNEQFF.

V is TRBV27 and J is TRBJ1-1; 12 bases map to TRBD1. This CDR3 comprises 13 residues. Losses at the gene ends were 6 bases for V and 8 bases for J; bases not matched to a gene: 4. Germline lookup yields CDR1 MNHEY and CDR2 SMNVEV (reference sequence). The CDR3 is CASSRDRGREAFF. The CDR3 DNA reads TGTGCCAGCAGCCGGGACAGGGGGCGCGAAGCTTTCTTT.

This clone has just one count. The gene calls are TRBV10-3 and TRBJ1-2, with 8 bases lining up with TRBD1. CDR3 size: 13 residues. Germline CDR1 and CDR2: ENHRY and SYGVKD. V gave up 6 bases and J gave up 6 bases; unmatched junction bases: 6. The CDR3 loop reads CAIRTGEVNGYTF. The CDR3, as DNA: TGTGCCATCAGGACAGGGGAAGTTAATGGCTACACCTTC.

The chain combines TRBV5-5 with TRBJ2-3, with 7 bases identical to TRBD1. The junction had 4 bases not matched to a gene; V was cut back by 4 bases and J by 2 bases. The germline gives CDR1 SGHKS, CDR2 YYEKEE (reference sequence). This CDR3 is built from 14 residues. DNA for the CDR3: TGTGCCAGCAGCCGCGACAGGGACACAGATACGCAGTATTTT. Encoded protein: CASSRDRDTDTQYF.

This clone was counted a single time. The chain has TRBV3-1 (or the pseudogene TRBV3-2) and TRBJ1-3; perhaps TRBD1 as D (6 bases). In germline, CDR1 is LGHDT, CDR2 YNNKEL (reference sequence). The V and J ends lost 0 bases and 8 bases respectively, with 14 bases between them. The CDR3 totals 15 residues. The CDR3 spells CASSQDGGGWYTIYF. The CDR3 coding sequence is TGTGCCAGCAGCCAAGACGGTGGGGGCTGGTACACCATATATTTT.

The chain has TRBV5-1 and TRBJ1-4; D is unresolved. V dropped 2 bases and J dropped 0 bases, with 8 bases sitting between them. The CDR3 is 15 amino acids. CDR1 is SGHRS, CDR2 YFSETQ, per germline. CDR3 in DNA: TGCGCCAGCAGCTTAGAAACGGCAACTAATGAAAAACTGTTTTTT. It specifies CASSLETATNEKLFF.

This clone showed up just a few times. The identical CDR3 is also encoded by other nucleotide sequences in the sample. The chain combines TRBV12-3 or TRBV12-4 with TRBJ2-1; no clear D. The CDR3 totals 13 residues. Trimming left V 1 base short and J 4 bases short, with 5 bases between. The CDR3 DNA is TGTGCCAGCAGTTTAGGGCAGTACAATGAGCAGTTCTTC. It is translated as CASSLGQYNEQFF.

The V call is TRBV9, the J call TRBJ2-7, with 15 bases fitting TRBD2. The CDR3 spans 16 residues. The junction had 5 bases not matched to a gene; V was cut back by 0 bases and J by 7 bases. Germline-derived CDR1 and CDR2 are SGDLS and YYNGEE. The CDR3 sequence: CASSVGGGTSGREQYF. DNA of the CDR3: TGTGCCAGCAGCGTAGGCGGGGGGACTAGCGGGAGGGAGCAGTACTTC.

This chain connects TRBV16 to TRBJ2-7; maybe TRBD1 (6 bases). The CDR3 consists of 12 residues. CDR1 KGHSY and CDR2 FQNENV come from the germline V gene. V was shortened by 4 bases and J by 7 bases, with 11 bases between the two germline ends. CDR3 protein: CASSRSGTEQYF. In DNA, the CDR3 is TGTGCCAGCAGCCGTTCAGGGACAGAGCAGTACTTC.

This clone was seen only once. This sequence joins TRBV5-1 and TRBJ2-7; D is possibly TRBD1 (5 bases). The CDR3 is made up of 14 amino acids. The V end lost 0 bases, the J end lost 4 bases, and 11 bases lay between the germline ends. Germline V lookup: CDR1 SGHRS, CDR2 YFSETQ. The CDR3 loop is CASSLAVGAYEQYF. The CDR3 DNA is TGCGCCAGCAGCTTGGCCGTTGGGGCTTACGAGCAGTACTTC.

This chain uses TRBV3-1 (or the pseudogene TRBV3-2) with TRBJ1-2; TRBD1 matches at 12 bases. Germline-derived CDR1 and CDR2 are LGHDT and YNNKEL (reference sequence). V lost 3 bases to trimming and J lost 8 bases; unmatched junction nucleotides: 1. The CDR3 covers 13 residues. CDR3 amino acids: CASSHGTGGGYTF. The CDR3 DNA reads TGTGCCAGCAGCCACGGGACAGGGGGCGGCTACACCTTC.

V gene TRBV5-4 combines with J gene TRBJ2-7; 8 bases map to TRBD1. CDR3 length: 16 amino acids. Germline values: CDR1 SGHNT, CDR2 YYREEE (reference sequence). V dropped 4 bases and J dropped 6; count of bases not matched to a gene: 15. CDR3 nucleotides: TGTGCCAGCAGCCCCAACAAGCCGGGACAGGCCCCCGAGCAGTACTTC. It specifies CASSPNKPGQAPEQYF.

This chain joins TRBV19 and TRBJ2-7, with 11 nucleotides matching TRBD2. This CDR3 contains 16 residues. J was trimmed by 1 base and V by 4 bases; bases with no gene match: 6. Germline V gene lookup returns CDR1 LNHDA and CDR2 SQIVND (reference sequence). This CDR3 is CASSKTGTSGSYEQYF. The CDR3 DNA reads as TGTGCCAGTAGTAAGACCGGGACTAGCGGTTCCTACGAGCAGTACTTC.

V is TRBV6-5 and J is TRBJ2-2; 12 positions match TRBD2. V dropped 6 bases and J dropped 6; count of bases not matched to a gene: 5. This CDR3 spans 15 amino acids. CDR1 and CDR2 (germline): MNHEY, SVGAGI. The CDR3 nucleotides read TGTGCCAGCAGCCGACTAGCGGGAGAGCCCGGGGAGCTGTTTTTT. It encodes CASSRLAGEPGELFF.

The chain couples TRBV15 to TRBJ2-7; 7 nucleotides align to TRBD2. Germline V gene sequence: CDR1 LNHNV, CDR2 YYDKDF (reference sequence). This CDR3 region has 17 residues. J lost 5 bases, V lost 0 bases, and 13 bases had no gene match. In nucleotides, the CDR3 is TGTGCCACCAGCAGAGAGAAGGCGGGAGCGACTTTCGACGAGCAGTACTTC. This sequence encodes CATSREKAGATFDEQYF.

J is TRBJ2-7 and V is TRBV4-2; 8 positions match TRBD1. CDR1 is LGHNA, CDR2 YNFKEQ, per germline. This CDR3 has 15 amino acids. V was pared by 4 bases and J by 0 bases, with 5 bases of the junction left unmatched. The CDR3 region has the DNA TGTGCCAGCAGCCCAGTAGGGACAGGCTCCTACGAGCAGTACTTC. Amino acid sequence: CASSPVGTGSYEQYF.

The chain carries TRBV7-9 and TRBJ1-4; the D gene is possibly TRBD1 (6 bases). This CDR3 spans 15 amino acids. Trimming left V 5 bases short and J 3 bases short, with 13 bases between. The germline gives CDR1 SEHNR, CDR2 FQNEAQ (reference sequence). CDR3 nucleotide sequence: TGTGCCAGCAGCCCTGCAGGGGTCGCTAATGAAAAACTGTTTTTT. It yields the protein CASSPAGVANEKLFF. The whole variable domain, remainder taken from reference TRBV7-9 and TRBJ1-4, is DTGVSQNPRHKITKRGQNVTFRCDPISEHNRLYWYRQTLGQGPEFLTYFQNEAQLEKSRLLSDRFSAERPKGSFSTLEIQRTEQGDSAMYLCASSPAGVANEKLFFGSGTQLSVL.

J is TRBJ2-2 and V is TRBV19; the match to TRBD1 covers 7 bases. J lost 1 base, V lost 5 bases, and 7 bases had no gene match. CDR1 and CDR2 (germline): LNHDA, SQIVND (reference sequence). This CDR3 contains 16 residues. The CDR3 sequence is CASSPTRTGNTGELFF. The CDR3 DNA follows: TGTGCCAGTAGTCCAACACGGACAGGGAACACCGGGGAGCTGTTTTTT. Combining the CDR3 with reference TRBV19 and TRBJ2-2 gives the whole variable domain DGGITQSPKYLFRKEGQNVTLSCEQNLNHDAMYWYRQDPGQGLRLIYYSQIVNDFQKGDIAEGYSVSREKKESFPLTVTSAQKNPTAFYLCASSPTRTGNTGELFFGEGSRLTVL.

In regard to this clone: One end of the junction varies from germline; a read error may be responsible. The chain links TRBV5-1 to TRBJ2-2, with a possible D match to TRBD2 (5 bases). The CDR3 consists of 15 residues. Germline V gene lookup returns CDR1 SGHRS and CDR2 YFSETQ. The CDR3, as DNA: TGCGCCAGCAGCGGCGGACTCCCGAACGCCGGGGAGCTGTTTTTT. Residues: CASSGGLPNAGELFF.